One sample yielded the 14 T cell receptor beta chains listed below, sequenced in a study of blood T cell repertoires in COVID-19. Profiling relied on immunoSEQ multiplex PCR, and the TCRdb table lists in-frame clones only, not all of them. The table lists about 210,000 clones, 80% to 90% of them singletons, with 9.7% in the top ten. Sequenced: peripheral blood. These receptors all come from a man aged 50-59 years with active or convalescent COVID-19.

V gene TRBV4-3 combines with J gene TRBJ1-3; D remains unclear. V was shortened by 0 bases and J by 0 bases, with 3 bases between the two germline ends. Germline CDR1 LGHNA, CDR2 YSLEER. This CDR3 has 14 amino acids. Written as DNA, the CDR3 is TGCGCCAGCAGCCAAGATATCTCTGGAAACACCATATATTTT. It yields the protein CASSQDISGNTIYF.

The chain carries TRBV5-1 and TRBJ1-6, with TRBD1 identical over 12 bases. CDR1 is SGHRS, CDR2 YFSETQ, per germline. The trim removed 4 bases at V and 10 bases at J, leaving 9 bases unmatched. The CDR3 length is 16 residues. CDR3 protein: CASSIGTGGGLSPLHF. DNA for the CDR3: TGCGCCAGCAGCATTGGGACAGGGGGCGGCCTCTCACCCCTCCACTTT.

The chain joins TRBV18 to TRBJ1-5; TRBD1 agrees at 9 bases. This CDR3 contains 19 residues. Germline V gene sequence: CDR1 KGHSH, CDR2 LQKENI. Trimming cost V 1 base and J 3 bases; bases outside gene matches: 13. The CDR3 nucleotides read TGTGCCAGCTCACCACTACCCTTAACCGGGACAGGGAACAATCAGCCCCAGCATTTT. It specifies CASSPLPLTGTGNNQPQHF.

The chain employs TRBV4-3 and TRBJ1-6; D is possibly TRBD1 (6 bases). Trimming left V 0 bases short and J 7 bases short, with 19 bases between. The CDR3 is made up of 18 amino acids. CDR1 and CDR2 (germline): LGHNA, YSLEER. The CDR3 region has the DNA TGCGCCAGCAGCCAAGATTTTTCCCAGGCAGGGGACAATTCACCCCTCCACTTT. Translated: CASSQDFSQAGDNSPLHF.

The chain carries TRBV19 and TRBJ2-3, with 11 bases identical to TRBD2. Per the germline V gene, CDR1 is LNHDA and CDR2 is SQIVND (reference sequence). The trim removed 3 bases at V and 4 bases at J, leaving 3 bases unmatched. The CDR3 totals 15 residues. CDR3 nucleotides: TGTGCCAGTAGTATGACTAGCGGGACGGCAGATACGCAGTATTTT. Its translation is CASSMTSGTADTQYF.

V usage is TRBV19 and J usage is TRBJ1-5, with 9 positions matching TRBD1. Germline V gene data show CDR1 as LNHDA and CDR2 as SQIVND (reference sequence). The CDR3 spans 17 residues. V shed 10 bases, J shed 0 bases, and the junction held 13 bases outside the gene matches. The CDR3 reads CATESGTGMYSNQPQHF. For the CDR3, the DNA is TGTGCCACAGAGTCCGGGACAGGGATGTATAGCAATCAGCCCCAGCATTTT.

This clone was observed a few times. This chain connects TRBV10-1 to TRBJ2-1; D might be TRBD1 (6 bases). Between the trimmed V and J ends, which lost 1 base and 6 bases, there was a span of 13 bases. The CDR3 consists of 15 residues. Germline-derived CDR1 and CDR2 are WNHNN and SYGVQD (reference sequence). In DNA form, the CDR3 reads TGCGCCAGCAGTGAGTTGGCAGGGGCCCTCAATGAGCAGTTCTTC. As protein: CASSELAGALNEQFF.

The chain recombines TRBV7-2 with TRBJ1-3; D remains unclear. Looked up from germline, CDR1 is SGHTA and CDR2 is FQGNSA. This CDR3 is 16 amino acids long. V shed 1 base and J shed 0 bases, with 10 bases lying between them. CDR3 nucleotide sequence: TGTGCCAGCAGCTTAGGGTCAGGCCCCTCTGGAAACACCATATATTTT. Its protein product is CASSLGSGPSGNTIYF.

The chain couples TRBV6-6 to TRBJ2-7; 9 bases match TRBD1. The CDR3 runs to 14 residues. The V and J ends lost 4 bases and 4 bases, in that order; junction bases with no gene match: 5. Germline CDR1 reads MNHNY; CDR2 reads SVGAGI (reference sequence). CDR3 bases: TGTGCCAGCAGTTTGGGACAGGGAAATTACGAGCAGTACTTC. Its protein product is CASSLGQGNYEQYF.

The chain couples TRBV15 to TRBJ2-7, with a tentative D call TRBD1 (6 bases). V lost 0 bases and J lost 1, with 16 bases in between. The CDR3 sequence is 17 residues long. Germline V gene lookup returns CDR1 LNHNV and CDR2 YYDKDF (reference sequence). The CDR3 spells CATSRERVGGSSYEQYV. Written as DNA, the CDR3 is TGTGCCACCAGCAGAGAGAGAGTAGGGGGTTCTTCCTACGAGCAGTACGTC.

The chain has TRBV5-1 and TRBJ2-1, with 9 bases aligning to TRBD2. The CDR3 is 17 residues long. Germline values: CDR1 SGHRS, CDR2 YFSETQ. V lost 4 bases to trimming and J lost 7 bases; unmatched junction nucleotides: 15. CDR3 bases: TGCGCCAGCAGCCAGATCCAACTAGCGGGCGTCGAGAATGAGCAGTTCTTC. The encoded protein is CASSQIQLAGVENEQFF.

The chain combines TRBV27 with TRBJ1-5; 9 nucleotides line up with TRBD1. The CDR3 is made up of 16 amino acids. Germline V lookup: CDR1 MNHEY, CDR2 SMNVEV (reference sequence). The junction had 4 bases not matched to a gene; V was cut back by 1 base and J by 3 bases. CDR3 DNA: TGTGCCAGCAGTTTATTCGGGACAGGGACCAATCAGCCCCAGCATTTT. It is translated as CASSLFGTGTNQPQHF.

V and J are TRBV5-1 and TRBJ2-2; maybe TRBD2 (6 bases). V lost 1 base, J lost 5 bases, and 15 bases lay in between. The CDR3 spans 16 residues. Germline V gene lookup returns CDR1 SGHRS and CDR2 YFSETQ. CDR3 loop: CASSLIPGDGTGELFF. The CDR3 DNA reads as TGCGCCAGCAGCTTGATTCCGGGAGATGGGACCGGGGAGCTGTTTTTT.

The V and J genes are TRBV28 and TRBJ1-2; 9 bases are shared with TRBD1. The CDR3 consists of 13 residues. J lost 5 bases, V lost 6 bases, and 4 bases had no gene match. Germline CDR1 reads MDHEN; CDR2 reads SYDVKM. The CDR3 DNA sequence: TGTGCCAGCAGGGACAGGGGTCGTTATGGCTACACCTTC. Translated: CASRDRGRYGYTF.